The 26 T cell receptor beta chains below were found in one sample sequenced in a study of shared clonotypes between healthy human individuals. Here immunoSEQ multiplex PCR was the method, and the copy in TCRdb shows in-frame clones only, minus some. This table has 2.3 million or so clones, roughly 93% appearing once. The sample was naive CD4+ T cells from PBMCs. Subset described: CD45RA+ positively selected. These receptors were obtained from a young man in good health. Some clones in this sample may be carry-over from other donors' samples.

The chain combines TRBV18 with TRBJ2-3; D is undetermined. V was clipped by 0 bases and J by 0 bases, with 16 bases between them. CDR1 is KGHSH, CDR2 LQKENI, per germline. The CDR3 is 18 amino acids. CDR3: CASSPPGFGSYSTDTQYF. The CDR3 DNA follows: TGTGCCAGCTCACCACCGGGGTTTGGCTCCTACAGCACAGATACGCAGTATTTT.

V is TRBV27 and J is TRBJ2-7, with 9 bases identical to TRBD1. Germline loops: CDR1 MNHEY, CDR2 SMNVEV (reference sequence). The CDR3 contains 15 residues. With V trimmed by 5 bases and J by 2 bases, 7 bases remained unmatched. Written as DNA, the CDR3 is TGTGCCAGCAGTAGAGTACAGGGGGCGACCTACGAGCAGTACTTC. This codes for CASSRVQGATYEQYF.

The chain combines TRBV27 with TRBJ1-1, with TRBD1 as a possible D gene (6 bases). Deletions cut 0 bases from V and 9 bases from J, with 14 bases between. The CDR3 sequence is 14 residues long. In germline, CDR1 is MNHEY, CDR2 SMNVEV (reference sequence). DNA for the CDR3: TGTGCCAGCAGTTTATCCCGCGGACAGTTTAAAGCTTTCTTT. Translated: CASSLSRGQFKAFF.

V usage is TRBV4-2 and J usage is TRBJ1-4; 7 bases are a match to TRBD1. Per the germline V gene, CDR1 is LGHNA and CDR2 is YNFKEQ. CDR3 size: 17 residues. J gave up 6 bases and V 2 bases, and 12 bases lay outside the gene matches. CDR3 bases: TGTGCCAGCAGCCAAACCAACCGACAGGGAAGGGATGAAAAACTGTTTTTT. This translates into CASSQTNRQGRDEKLFF.

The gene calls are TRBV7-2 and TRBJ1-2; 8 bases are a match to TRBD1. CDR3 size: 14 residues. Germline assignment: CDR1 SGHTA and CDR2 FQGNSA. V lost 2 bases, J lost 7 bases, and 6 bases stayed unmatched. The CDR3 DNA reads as TGTGCCAGCAGCTTAATTTGGACAGGGTTTGGCTACACCTTC. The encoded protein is CASSLIWTGFGYTF.

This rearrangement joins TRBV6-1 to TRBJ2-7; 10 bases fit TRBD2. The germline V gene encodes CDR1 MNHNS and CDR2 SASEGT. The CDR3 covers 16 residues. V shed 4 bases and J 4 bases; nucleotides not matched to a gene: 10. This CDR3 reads CASSAQGTSAPYEQYF. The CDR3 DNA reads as TGTGCCAGCAGTGCCCAAGGGACTAGCGCCCCTTACGAGCAGTACTTC.

In nucleotides, the CDR3 is TGTGCCAGCAGCCGGGGACTAGCGGGTACCGACGAGCAGTACTTC. It is translated as CASSRGLAGTDEQYF. The rearrangement uses TRBV7-2 and TRBJ2-7; 12 bases are a match to TRBD2. The CDR3 extends over 15 amino acids. The trim removed 5 bases at V and 5 bases at J, leaving 7 bases unmatched. Germline lookup yields CDR1 SGHTA and CDR2 FQGNSA.

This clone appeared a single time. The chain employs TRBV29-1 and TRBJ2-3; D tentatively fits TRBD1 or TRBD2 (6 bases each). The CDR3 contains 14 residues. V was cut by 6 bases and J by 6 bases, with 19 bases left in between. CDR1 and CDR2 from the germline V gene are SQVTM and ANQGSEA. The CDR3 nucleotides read TGCAGCGTGGGGGGCAGAGGGCCCGGGGATACGCAGTATTTT. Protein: CSVGGRGPGDTQYF.

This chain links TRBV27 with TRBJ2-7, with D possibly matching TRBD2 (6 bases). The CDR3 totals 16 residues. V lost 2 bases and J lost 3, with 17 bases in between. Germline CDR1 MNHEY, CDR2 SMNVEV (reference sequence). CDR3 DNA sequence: TGTGCCAGCAGTTTAAAGGTTGGAAGGGGAGGCTACGAGCAGTACTTC. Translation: CASSLKVGRGGYEQYF.

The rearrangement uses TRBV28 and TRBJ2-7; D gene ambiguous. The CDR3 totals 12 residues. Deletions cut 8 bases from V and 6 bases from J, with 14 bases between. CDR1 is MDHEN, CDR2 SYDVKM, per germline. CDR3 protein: CASASLPLEQYF. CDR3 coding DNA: TGTGCCAGCGCCTCTTTGCCCCTCGAGCAGTACTTC.

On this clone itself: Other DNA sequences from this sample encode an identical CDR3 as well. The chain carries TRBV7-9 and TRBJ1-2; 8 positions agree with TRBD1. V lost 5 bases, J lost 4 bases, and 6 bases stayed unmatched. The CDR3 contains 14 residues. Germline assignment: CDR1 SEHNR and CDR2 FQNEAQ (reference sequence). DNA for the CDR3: TGTGCCAGCAGCCCCGGACAGGGTCCCTATGGCTACACCTTC. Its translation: CASSPGQGPYGYTF. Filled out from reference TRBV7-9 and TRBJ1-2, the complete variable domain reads DTGVSQNPRHKITKRGQNVTFRCDPISEHNRLYWYRQTLGQGPEFLTYFQNEAQLEKSRLLSDRFSAERPKGSFSTLEIQRTEQGDSAMYLCASSPGQGPYGYTFGSGTRLTVV.

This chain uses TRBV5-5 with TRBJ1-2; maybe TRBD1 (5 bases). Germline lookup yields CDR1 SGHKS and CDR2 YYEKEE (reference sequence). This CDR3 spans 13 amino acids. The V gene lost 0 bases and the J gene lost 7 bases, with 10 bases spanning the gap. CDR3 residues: CASSLGPGGGYTF. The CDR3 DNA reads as TGTGCCAGCAGCTTGGGCCCCGGGGGTGGCTACACCTTC.

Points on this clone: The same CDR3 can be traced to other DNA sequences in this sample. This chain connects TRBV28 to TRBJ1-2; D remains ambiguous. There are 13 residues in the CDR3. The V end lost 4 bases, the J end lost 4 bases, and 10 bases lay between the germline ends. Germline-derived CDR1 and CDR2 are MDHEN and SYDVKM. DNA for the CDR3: TGTGCCAGCAGTTCCCCAGGTACCTATGGCTACACCTTC. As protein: CASSSPGTYGYTF.

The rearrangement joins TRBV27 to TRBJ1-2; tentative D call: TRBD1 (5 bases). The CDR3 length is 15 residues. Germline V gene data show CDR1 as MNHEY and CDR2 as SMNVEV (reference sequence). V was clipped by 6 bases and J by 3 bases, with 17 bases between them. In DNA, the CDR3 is TGTGCCAGCAGCCTACTTCGGGGGTCGGACTATGGCTACACCTTC. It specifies CASSLLRGSDYGYTF.

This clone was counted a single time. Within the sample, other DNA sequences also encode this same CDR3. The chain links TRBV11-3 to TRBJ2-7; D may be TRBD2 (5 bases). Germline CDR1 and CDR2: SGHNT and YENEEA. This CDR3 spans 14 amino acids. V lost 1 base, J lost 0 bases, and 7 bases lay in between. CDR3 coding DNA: TGTGCCAGCAGCTTAGGTGGGAGCTCCTACGAGCAGTACTTC. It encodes CASSLGGSSYEQYF.

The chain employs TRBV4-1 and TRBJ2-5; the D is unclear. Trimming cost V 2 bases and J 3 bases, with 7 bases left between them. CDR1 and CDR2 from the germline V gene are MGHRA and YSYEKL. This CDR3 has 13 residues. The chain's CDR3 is CASSQLPKETQYF. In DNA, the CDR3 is TGCGCCAGCAGCCAATTACCGAAAGAGACCCAGTACTTC.

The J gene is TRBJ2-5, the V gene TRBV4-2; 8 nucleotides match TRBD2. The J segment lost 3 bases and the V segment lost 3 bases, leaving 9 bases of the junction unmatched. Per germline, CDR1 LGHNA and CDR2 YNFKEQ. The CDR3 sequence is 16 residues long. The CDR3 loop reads CASSQPGTRIEETQYF. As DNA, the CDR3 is TGTGCCAGCAGCCAGCCCGGGACTAGAATAGAAGAGACCCAGTACTTC.

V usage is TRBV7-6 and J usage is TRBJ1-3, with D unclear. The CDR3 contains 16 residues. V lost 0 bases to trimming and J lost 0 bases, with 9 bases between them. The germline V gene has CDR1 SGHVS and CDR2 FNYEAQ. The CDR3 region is CASSLASRVSGNTIYF. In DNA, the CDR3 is TGTGCCAGCAGCTTAGCGAGCCGGGTCTCTGGAAACACCATATATTTT.

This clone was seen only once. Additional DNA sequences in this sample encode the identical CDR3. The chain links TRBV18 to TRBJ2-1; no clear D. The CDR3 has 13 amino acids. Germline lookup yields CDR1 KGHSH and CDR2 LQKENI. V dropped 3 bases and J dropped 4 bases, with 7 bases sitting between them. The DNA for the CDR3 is TGTGCCAGCTCACCCTCGAGTTACAATGAGCAGTTCTTC. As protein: CASSPSSYNEQFF.

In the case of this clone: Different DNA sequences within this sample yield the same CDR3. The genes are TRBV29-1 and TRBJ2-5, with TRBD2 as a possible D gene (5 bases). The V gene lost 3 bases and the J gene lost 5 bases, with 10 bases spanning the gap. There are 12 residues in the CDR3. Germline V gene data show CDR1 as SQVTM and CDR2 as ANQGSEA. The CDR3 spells CSVDRGIETQYF. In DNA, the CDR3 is TGCAGCGTTGATCGGGGTATCGAGACCCAGTACTTC.

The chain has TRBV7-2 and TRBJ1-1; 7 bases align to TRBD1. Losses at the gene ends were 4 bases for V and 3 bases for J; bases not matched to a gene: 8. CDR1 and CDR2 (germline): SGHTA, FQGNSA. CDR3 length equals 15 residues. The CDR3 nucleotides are TGTGCCAGCAGCTCGACCGGGACAGCATACACTGAAGCTTTCTTT. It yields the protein CASSSTGTAYTEAFF.

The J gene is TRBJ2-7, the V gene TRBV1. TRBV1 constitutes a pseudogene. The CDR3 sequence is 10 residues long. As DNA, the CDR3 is TGCACCAGCAGCCGGAACGAGCAGTACTTC. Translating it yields CTSSRNEQYF.

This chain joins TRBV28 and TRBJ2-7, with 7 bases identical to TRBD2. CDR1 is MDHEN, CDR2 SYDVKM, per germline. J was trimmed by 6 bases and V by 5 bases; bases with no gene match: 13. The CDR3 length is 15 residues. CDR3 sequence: CASSGGRTRLGEQYF. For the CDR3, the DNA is TGTGCCAGCAGTGGGGGAAGGACTAGACTGGGCGAGCAGTACTTC.

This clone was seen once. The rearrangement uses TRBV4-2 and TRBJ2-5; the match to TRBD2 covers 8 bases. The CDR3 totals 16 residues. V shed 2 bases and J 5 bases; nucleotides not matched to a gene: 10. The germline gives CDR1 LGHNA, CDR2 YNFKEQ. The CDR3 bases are TGTGCCAGCAGCCAACATCAAGCGGGAGCGGGGGAGACCCAGTACTTC. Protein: CASSQHQAGAGETQYF.

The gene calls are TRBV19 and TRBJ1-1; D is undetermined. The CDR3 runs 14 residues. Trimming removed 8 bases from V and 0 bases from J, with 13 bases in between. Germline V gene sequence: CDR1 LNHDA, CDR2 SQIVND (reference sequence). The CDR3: CASRVTILNTEAFF. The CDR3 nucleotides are TGTGCCAGTCGGGTCACCATCTTGAACACTGAAGCTTTCTTT.

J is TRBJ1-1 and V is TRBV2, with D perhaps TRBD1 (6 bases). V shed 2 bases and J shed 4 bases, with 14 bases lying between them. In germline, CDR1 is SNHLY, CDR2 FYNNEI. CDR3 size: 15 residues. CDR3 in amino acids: CASSEKGGRGTEAFF. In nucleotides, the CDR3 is TGTGCCAGCAGTGAAAAAGGGGGACGGGGCACTGAAGCTTTCTTT.